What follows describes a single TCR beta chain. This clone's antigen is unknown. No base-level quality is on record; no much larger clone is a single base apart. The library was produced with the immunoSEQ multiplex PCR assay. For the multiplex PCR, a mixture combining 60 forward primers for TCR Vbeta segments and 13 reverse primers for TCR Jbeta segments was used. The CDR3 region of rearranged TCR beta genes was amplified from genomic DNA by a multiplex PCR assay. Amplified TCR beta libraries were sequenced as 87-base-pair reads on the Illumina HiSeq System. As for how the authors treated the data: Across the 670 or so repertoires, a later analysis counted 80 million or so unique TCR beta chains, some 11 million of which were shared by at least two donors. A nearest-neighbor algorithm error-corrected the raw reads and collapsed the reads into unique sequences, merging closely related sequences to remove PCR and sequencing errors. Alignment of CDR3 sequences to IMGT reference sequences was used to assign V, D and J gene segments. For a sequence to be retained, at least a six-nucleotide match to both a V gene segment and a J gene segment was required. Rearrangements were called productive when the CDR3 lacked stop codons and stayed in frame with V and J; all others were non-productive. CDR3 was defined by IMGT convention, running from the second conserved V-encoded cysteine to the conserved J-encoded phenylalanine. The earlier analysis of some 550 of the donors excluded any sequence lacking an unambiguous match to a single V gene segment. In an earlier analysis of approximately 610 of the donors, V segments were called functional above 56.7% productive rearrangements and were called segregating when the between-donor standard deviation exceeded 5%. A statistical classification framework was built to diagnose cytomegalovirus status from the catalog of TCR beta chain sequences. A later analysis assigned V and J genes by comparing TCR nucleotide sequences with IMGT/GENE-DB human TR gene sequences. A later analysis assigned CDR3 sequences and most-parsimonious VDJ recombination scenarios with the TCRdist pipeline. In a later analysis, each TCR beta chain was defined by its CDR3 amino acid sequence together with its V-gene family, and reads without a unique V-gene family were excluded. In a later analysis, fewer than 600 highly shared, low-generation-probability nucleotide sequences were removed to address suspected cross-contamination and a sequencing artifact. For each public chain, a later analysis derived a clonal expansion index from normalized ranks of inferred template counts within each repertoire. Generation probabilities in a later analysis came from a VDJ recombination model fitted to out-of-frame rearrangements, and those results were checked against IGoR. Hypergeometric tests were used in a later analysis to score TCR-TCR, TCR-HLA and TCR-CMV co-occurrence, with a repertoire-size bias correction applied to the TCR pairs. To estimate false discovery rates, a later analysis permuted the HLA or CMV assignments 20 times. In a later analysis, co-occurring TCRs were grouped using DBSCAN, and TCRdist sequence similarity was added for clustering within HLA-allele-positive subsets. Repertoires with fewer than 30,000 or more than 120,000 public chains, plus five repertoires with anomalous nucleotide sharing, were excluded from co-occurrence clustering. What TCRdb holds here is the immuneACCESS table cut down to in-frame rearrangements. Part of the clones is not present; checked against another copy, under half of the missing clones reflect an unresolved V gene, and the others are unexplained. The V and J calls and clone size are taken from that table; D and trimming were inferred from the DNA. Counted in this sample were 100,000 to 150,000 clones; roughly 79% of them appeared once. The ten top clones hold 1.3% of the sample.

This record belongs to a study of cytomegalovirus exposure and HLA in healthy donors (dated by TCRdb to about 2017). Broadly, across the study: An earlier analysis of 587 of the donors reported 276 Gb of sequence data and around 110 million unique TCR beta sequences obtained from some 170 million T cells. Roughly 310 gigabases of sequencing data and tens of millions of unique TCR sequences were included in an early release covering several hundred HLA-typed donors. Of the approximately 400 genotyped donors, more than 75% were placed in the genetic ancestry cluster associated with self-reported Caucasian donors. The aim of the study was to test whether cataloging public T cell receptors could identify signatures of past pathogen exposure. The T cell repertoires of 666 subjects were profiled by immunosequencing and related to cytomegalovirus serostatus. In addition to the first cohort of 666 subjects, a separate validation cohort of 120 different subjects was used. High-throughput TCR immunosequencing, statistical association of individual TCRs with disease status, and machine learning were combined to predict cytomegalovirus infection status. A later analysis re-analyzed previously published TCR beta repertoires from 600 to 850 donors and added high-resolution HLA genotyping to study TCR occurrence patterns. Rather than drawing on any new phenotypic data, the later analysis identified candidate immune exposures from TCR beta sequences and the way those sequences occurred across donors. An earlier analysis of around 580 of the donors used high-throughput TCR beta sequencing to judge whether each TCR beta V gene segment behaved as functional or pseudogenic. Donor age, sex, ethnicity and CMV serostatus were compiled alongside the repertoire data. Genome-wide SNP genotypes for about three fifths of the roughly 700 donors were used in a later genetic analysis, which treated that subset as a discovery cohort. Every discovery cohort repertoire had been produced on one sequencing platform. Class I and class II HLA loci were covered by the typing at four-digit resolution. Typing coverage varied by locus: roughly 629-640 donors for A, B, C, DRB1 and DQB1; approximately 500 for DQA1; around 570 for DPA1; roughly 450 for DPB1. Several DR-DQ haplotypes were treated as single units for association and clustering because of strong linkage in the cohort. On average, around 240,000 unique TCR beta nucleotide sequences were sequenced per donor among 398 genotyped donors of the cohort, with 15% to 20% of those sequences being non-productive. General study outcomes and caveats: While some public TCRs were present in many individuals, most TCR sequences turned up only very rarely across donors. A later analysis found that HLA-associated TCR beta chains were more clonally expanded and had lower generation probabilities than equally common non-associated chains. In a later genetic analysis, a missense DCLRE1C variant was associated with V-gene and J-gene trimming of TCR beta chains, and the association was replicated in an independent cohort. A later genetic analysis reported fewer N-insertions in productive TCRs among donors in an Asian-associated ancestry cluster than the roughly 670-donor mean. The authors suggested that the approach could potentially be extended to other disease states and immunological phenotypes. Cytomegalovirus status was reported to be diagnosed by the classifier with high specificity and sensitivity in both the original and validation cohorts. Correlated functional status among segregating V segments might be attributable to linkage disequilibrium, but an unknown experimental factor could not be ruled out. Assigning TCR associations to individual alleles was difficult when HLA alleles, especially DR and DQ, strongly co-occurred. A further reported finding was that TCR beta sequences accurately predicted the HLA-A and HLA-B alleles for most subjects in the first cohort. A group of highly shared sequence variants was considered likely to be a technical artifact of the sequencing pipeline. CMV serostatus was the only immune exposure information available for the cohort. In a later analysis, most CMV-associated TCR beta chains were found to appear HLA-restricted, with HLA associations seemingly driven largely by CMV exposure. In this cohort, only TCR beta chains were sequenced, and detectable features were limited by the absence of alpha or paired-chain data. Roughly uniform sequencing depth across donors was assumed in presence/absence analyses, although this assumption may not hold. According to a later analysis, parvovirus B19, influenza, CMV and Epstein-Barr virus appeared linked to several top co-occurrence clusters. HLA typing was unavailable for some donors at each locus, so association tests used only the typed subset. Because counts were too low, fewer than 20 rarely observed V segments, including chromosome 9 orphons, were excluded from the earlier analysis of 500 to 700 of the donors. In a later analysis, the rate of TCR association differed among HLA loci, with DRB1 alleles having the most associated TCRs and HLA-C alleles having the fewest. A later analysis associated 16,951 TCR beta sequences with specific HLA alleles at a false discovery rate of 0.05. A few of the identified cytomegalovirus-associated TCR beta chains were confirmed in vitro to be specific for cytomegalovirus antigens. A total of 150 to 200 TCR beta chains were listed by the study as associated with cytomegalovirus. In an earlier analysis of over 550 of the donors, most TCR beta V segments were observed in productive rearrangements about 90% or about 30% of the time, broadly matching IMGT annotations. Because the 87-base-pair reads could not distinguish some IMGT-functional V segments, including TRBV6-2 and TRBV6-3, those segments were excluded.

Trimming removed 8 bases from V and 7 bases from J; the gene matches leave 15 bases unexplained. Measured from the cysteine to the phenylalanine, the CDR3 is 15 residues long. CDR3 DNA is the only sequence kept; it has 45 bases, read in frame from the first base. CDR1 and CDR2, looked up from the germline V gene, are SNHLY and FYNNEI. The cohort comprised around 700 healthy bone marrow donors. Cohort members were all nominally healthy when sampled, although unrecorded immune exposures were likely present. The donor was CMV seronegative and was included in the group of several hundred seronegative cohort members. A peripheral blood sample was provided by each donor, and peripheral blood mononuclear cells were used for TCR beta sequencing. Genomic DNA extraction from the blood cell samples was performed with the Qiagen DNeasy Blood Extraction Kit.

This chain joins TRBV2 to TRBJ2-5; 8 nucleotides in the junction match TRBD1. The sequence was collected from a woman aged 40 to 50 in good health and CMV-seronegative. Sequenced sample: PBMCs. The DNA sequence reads TGTGCCAGCTCCTACCCCCTTCAGGGGGCGCGGACCCAGTACTTC. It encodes CASSYPLQGARTQYF.